These 15 T cell receptor beta chains share one sample of origin, sequenced in a study of regulatory T cells in long-lasting Graves disease. The time point is: newly diagnosed GD, antithyroid drugs for less than 3 months. Following extraction of RNA from PBMCs, that RNA was used to make the TCR library. For TCR beta, libraries came from iRepertoire HTBI primers and Arm-PCR of CDR3 regions. A single record per CDR3 protein comes from TCRdb applying MiXCR to the multiplex PCR reads. The sample contains about 430,000 distinct CDR3 sequences, about 15% of which appear only once. This same sample was also part of a study on T cells in Graves' hyperthyroidism and ophthalmopathy.

The source material was peripheral blood mononuclear cells (PBMCs), sampled at new diagnosis, from a patient treated with antithyroid drugs. Receptors originate from a middle-aged woman with Graves disease.

The rearrangement uses TRBV20-1 and TRBJ1-3, with D uncertain. V lost 2 bases, J lost 2 bases, and 7 bases lay in between. Per the germline V gene, CDR1 is DFQATT and CDR2 is SNEGSKA (reference sequence). The CDR3 is 13 amino acids. The CDR3 loop reads CSARWETGNTIYF. CDR3 coding DNA: TGCAGTGCTAGATGGGAGACTGGAAACACCATATATTTT.

This chain links TRBV13 with TRBJ1-1; no clear D gene. V was trimmed by 2 bases and J by 7 bases, leaving 8 bases between them. This CDR3 spans 12 amino acids. From germline, CDR1 is PRHDT and CDR2 FYEKMQ (reference sequence). Here the CDR3 reads CASSLRNGEAFF. CDR3 DNA sequence: TGTGCCAGCAGCTTAAGGAACGGTGAAGCTTTCTTT.

This clonotype was seen repeatedly, ten times or more. The chain combines TRBV10-2 with TRBJ2-1, with D uncertain. This CDR3 is built from 14 residues. The germline CDR1 and CDR2 sequences are WSHSY and SAAADI. V was pared by 2 bases and J by 7 bases, with 12 bases between. CDR3 in DNA: TGCGCCAGCAGTGAGGTTCTCACCGCTAATGAGCAGTTCTTC. Its translation: CASSEVLTANEQFF.

This clonotype has a count of ten or more. The chain has TRBV19 and TRBJ2-7, with D perhaps being TRBD1 or TRBD2 (6 bases each). V lost 4 bases to trimming and J lost 4 bases, with 17 bases between them. CDR1 is LNHDA and CDR2 is SQIVND in the germline V gene (reference sequence). This CDR3 is built from 15 residues. CDR3: CASSKAGERGYEQYF. CDR3 bases: TGTGCCAGTAGTAAAGCAGGGGAACGGGGGTACGAGCAGTACTTC. The full variable domain, rest sourced from reference TRBV19 and TRBJ2-7, is DGGITQSPKYLFRKEGQNVTLSCEQNLNHDAMYWYRQDPGQGLRLIYYSQIVNDFQKGDIAEGYSVSREKKESFPLTVTSAQKNPTAFYLCASSKAGERGYEQYFGPGTRLTVT.

Many counts were recorded for this clonotype. The rearrangement links TRBV30 to TRBJ1-2; TRBD1 aligns across 9 bases. Looked up from germline, CDR1 is GTSNPN and CDR2 is SVGIG (reference sequence). The V segment lost 0 bases and the J segment 3 bases; nucleotides outside the gene matches: 14. The CDR3 length is 18 residues. The CDR3 DNA reads TGTGCCTGGAGTGTTACGCACAGGGGGCTAGTCAAGGACTATGGCTACACCTTC. As protein: CAWSVTHRGLVKDYGYTF.

This clonotype was seen more than once but under ten times. A much larger clone is a single base away; this may be a read error. This chain joins TRBV7-9 and TRBJ2-1; 11 bases agree with TRBD2. J lost 5 bases, V lost 2 bases, and 5 bases had no gene match. The germline V gene encodes CDR1 SEHNR and CDR2 FQNEAQ (reference sequence). This CDR3 spans 16 amino acids. This CDR3 reads CASSLSGLAVNNEQFF. The DNA of the CDR3 is TGTGCCAGCAGCTTATCGGGACTAGCGGTAAACAATGAGCAGTTCTTC.

Comments on this clonotype: A far more abundant clone sits one base away, making this likely a read error. The V call is TRBV12-3 or TRBV12-4, the J call TRBJ2-5; 7 positions agree with TRBD2. V lost 11 bases, J lost 4 bases, and 16 bases stayed unmatched. This CDR3 has 15 residues. The CDR3 DNA is TGTGCCGCATTTACCAGAGGGAGGGCCCCAGAGACCCAGTACTTC. Protein product: CAAFTRGRAPETQYF.

This clonotype showed up many times. This rearrangement joins TRBV27 to TRBJ1-4, with a weak D call TRBD1 (5 bases). This CDR3 has 14 residues. Trimming took 5 bases from V and 7 from J, leaving 14 bases between them. Germline CDR1 MNHEY, CDR2 SMNVEV (reference sequence). The CDR3 sequence: CASSPRDGFEKLFF. CDR3 nucleotides: TGTGCCAGCAGTCCCAGGGACGGATTTGAAAAACTGTTTTTT.

This clonotype has only a few counts. The rearrangement links TRBV13 to TRBJ2-7, with 9 bases matching TRBD1. J was trimmed by 2 bases and V by 5 bases; bases with no gene match: 7. Germline loops: CDR1 PRHDT, CDR2 FYEKMQ (reference sequence). CDR3 size: 15 residues. CDR3 sequence reads: CASSAGTGRAYEQYF. CDR3 bases: TGTGCCAGCAGCGCGGGGACAGGGCGGGCCTACGAGCAGTACTTC.

This clonotype was counted only a few times. The rearrangement joins TRBV5-1 to TRBJ1-1; D possibly corresponds to TRBD1 (6 bases). The germline V gene encodes CDR1 SGHRS and CDR2 YFSETQ. The CDR3 length is 19 residues. V was pared by 2 bases and J by 7 bases, with 30 bases between. The CDR3 DNA is TGCGCCAGCAGCTTATTTTATGGCCCGCAGGGCAGGGGCGCAGTTGAAGCTTTCTTT. Amino acids: CASSLFYGPQGRGAVEAFF.

This clonotype has just a few counts. This rearrangement joins TRBV28 to TRBJ1-2; no clear D gene. Germline lookup yields CDR1 MDHEN and CDR2 SYDVKM. Trimming took off 6 bases at V and 8 bases at J, with 19 bases between the two ends. This CDR3 has 14 amino acids. CDR3 region: CASSLQVMAKGYTF. The CDR3 coding sequence is TGTGCCAGCAGCCTCCAGGTTATGGCTAAGGGCTACACCTTC.

In this sample, this clonotype turned up a few times. It may be a read error: a sequence one base away is much more abundant. The CDR3 nucleotides read TGCAGTGCCGGCCCCACCTGGACTGCCTCCTACAATGAGCAGTTCTTC. This translates into CSAGPTWTASYNEQFF. V and J are TRBV20-1 and TRBJ2-1; possible D gene TRBD2, 5 bases. The CDR3 has 16 residues. Germline V lookup: CDR1 DFQATT, CDR2 SNEGSKA (reference sequence). Between the trimmed V and J ends, which lost 6 bases and 0 bases, there was a span of 18 bases.

This clonotype was seen only a few times. This CDR3 is CASSYGASGRGTQYF. CDR3 nucleotides: TGTGCCAGCAGTTACGGGGCTAGCGGGAGAGGTACGCAGTATTTT. The chain employs TRBV6-2 or TRBV6-3 and TRBJ2-3, with TRBD2 matching 10 bases. Trimming cost V 2 bases and J 8 bases; bases outside gene matches: 7. The length of the CDR3 is 15 residues. The germline gives CDR1 MNHEY, CDR2 SVGEGT.

This clonotype showed up just a few times. The chain couples TRBV5-1 to TRBJ1-2, with 10 positions matching TRBD1. With 4 bases clipped from V and 8 bases from J, the junction kept 11 bases outside the gene matches. This CDR3 spans 15 amino acids. CDR1 SGHRS and CDR2 YFSETQ come from the germline V gene. The CDR3 here is CASSLGQGGFSGYTF. The DNA of the CDR3 is TGCGCCAGCAGCCTAGGACAGGGGGGGTTTTCAGGCTACACCTTC.

This clonotype was detected only a few times. The V gene is TRBV27, the J gene TRBJ2-7, with TRBD2 matching 7 bases. CDR1 is MNHEY and CDR2 is SMNVEV in the germline V gene (reference sequence). V lost 8 bases, J lost 3 bases, and 16 bases stayed unmatched. The CDR3 runs to 16 residues. The CDR3 spells CASFGQWGGADYEQYF. The CDR3 bases are TGTGCCAGCTTTGGTCAATGGGGGGGAGCGGACTACGAGCAGTACTTC.